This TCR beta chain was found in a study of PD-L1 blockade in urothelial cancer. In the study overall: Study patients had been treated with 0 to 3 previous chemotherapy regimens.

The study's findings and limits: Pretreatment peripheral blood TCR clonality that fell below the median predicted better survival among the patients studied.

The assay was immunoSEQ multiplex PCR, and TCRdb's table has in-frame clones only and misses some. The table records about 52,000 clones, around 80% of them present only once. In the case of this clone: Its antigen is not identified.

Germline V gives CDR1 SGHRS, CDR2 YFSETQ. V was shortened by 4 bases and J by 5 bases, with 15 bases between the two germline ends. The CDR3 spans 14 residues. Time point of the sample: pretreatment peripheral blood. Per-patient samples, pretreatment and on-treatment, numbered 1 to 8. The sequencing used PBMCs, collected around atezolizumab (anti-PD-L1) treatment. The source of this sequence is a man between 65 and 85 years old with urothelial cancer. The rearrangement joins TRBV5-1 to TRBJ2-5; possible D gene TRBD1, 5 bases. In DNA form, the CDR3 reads TGCGCCAGCAGCCCTCAGGGTTATGGTGAGACCCAGTACTTC. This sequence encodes CASSPQGYGETQYF.